This T cell receptor beta chain was sequenced during a study of vaccination effects on CD4 cells after COVID-19. Study background: A few million PBMC were seeded per well and grown in the presence of about 9.5 IU/ml IL-2 and around 10 ug/ml peptides.

Culture proceeded for approximately 10 days, and CD4+ T cells were then isolated. Both day 3 and day 7 saw half the medium replaced with IL-2 medium. Notes on this clone: Antigen unknown.

General observations from the study: Clones of infection and vaccine origin contracted markedly late after vaccination.

The repertoire was sequenced with immunoSEQ multiplex PCR; TCRdb's copy has only in-frame clones and lacks some. The sample holds more than 50,000 clones, about 80% seen once. The origin of this receptor is a human donor who received a COVID-19 vaccine. Sequencing used CD4+ T cells from PBMCs cultured without peptide, obtained before COVID-19 vaccination.

DNA of the CDR3: TGCGCCAGCAGCCCCCGGGGCAGGGGAGGCACAGATACGCAGTATTTT. This translates into CASSPRGRGGTDTQYF. The chain uses TRBV5-1 and TRBJ2-3; D may be TRBD1 (6 bases). The V end was cut by 4 bases, the J end by 1 base, with 16 bases between. The CDR3 spans 16 residues. Germline CDR1 SGHRS, CDR2 YFSETQ.